This T cell receptor (beta chain) stems from a study of T cells in Graves' hyperthyroidism and ophthalmopathy. Study findings and constraints: Most clonotypes that expanded in the thyroid above 0.001 also showed up in blood. In simple terms, a model built on 13 V-J features told ophthalmopathy apart from stable hyperthyroidism.

Cells are PBMCs isolated from around 10 ml of fresh blood. This clonotype was recorded at least ten times. As yet, its antigen is unknown. There were TCR beta CDR3 regions amplified from RNA transcripts. With the HTBI primer set, the TCR CDR3 went through a first round of RT-PCR. One entry per CDR3 protein, called by TCRdb with MiXCR from the multiplex PCR reads. Among about 600,000 distinct CDR3 sequences listed, roughly 15% were seen once. The sample consisted of blood. The TCR originated in a woman aged 50 to 65 with Graves' ophthalmopathy.

The CDR3, as DNA: TGTGCCAGCAGGAACTCCCCAGATACGCAGTATTTT. Residues: CASRNSPDTQYF. The chain couples TRBV7-9 to TRBJ2-3; D not resolved. Trimming pared 6 bases from V and 4 bases from J, leaving 8 bases between. The CDR3 is 12 amino acids. Germline values: CDR1 SEHNR, CDR2 FQNEAQ (reference sequence).